Below are 10 T cell receptor beta chains sequenced from a single sample in a study of T cells in Graves' hyperthyroidism and ophthalmopathy. RNA transcripts served as the template for amplifying TCR beta CDR3 regions. In the first-round RT-PCR of the TCR CDR3, the HTBI primer set was used. TCRdb called the multiplex PCR reads again in MiXCR, with one record for every CDR3 protein. The sample has 600,000 or so distinct CDR3 sequences, 14% seen once. Sequences were obtained from blood. The receptors derive from a woman in her forties or fifties with Graves' ophthalmopathy.

This clonotype was seen at least ten times. This chain connects TRBV28 to TRBJ2-5, with TRBD2 matching 9 bases. The germline gives CDR1 MDHEN, CDR2 SYDVKM. This CDR3 has 15 amino acids. The V gene end was trimmed by 6 bases and the J gene end by 3 bases; junction bases not matched to a gene: 8. The CDR3 region has the DNA TGTGCCAGCAGAAGAATAGCGGGAGCTAAAGAGACCCAGTACTTC. Its protein product is CASRRIAGAKETQYF.

This chain uses TRBV7-9 with TRBJ2-1; possible D gene TRBD2, 6 bases. CDR1 is SEHNR, CDR2 FQNEAQ, per germline (reference sequence). V was pared by 0 bases and J by 3 bases, with 12 bases between. This CDR3 has 16 amino acids. The CDR3 DNA follows: TGTGCCAGCAGCTTAGCTGGGCGGGATATCTACAATGAGCAGTTCTTC. Encoded protein: CASSLAGRDIYNEQFF.

This CDR3 is CASSIPRRPNTEAFF. For the CDR3, the DNA is TGTGCCAGTAGTATCCCCCGCAGACCGAACACTGAAGCTTTCTTT. The V call is TRBV19, the J call TRBJ1-1; D is ambiguous. The CDR3 totals 15 residues. The germline CDR1 and CDR2 sequences are LNHDA and SQIVND (reference sequence). V was shortened by 3 bases and J by 1 base, with 12 bases between the two germline ends.

This clonotype was seen at least ten times. This chain joins TRBV6-1 and TRBJ2-1; TRBD2 agrees at 7 bases. The V segment lost 10 bases and the J segment 0 bases; nucleotides outside the gene matches: 12. Germline assignment: CDR1 MNHNS and CDR2 SASEGT. There are 16 residues in the CDR3. The DNA for the CDR3 is TGTGCCACAGCACGCCCGGGGGGTCCCTCCTACAATGAGCAGTTCTTC. Translating it yields CATARPGGPSYNEQFF.

Of note for this clonotype: A much larger clone differs from this one at a single base, so this may be a read error. For the CDR3, the DNA is TGTGCCAGCAGTTTACAGAGTATCGGTTTAGATGGCTACACCTTC. It translates to CASSLQSIGLDGYTF. This sequence joins TRBV12-3 or TRBV12-4 and TRBJ1-2; D remains ambiguous. The CDR3 runs 15 residues. V was clipped by 2 bases and J by 6 bases, with 16 bases between them.

This clonotype was seen ten or more times. This chain links TRBV11-3 with TRBJ2-5; D perhaps matches TRBD2 (6 bases). The CDR3 loop spans 15 amino acids. Germline V gene lookup returns CDR1 SGHNT and CDR2 YENEEA. V was pared by 2 bases and J by 5 bases, with 15 bases between. CDR3 bases: TGTGCCAGCAGCTTATCAGCGGCGGGAACGGAGACCCAGTACTTC. Its protein is CASSLSAAGTETQYF.

This clonotype was counted many times. This chain links TRBV12-3 or TRBV12-4 with TRBJ1-5; the D is unclear. The CDR3 runs 15 residues. Trimming took off 1 base at V and 0 bases at J, with 7 bases between the two ends. The CDR3 protein is CASSLEGYSNQPQHF. CDR3 DNA sequence: TGTGCCAGCAGTTTAGAGGGTTATAGCAATCAGCCCCAGCATTTT.

The CDR3 loop reads CATSIGTSGSHLLDEQFF. In DNA form, the CDR3 reads TGTGCCACCAGCATAGGGACTAGCGGGAGTCATCTGCTTGATGAGCAGTTCTTC. The chain combines TRBV15 with TRBJ2-1; TRBD2 aligns across 14 bases. V lost 4 bases to trimming and J lost 8 bases; unmatched junction nucleotides: 13. The CDR3 spans 18 residues. Germline lookup yields CDR1 LNHNV and CDR2 YYDKDF (reference sequence).

This chain joins TRBV12-3 or TRBV12-4 and TRBJ2-7; D is undetermined. CDR3 length equals 14 residues. V was shortened by 7 bases and J by 4 bases, with 17 bases between the two germline ends. The CDR3 loop reads CASKGGREEYEQYF. DNA of the CDR3: TGTGCCAGCAAGGGTGGGCGAGAGGAGTACGAGCAGTACTTC.

This clonotype was seen at least ten times. J is TRBJ2-1 and V is TRBV24-1; tentatively, D is TRBD1 or TRBD2 (5 bases each). Per the germline V gene, CDR1 is KGHDR and CDR2 is SFDVKD. This CDR3 has 16 residues. The V gene lost 1 base and the J gene lost 0 bases, with 9 bases spanning the gap. The CDR3 here is CATSDFSGSSYNEQFF. The CDR3 DNA reads as TGTGCCACCAGTGATTTCTCAGGGAGCTCCTACAATGAGCAGTTCTTC.